Listed here are 24 T cell receptor beta chains from one sample, sequenced in a study of regulatory T cells in long-lasting Graves disease. TCR beta libraries were built with iRepertoire HTBI primers and Arm-PCR of CDR3 regions. TCRdb recomputed calls from the multiplex PCR reads with MiXCR, one row per CDR3 protein. The sample lists a few hundred thousand distinct CDR3 sequences, 15% seen once, with roughly 7.7% in the top ten. Time point described: newly diagnosed GD, antithyroid drugs for less than 3 months. From RNA extracted from PBMCs, the TCR library was made. The data also belong to a second study, concerning T cells in Graves' hyperthyroidism and ophthalmopathy.

The sample was peripheral blood mononuclear cells (PBMCs), taken at new diagnosis, from a patient treated with antithyroid drugs. These receptors were collected from a middle-aged woman with Graves disease.

This clonotype was counted ten times or more. CDR3 DNA sequence: TGTGCCAGCAGGAGGACAGCTAGCACAGATACGCAGTATTTT. Translated: CASRRTASTDTQYF. The V gene is TRBV2, the J gene TRBJ2-3; TRBD1 might be the D (6 bases). The germline CDR1 and CDR2 sequences are SNHLY and FYNNEI. V shed 6 bases and J shed 0 bases, with 10 bases lying between them. The CDR3 is 14 residues long.

This clonotype has at least ten counts. DNA of the CDR3: TGTGCCAGCAGTTATGACGGCCAAGAGACCCAGTACTTC. Translated, it gives CASSYDGQETQYF. J is TRBJ2-5 and V is TRBV6-5; unclear D gene. The CDR3 loop spans 13 amino acids. CDR1 is MNHEY, CDR2 SVGAGI, per germline. V lost 3 bases to trimming and J lost 1 base, with 6 bases between them.

This clonotype came up a few times. The genes are TRBV5-4 and TRBJ1-5; no definite D call. Germline V lookup: CDR1 SGHNT, CDR2 YYREEE (reference sequence). This CDR3 is built from 16 residues. The V end lost 0 bases, the J end lost 0 bases, and 10 bases lay between the germline ends. CDR3 region: CASSLGGEYSNQPQHF. The CDR3 DNA follows: TGTGCCAGCAGCTTGGGTGGGGAATATAGCAATCAGCCCCAGCATTTT.

This clonotype was found many times. This chain connects TRBV12-3 or TRBV12-4 to TRBJ1-2; D call uncertain. The CDR3 is 14 amino acids. Trimming took 6 bases from V and 7 from J, leaving 18 bases between them. This CDR3 reads CASSLESALGGYTF. The CDR3 nucleotides read TGTGCCAGCAGCCTCGAATCAGCCTTGGGTGGCTACACCTTC.

The chain carries TRBV6-2 or TRBV6-3 and TRBJ2-7; D is ambiguous. Germline V gene lookup returns CDR1 MNHEY and CDR2 SVGEGT. V was clipped by 2 bases and J by 3 bases, with 14 bases between them. The CDR3 extends over 15 amino acids. In DNA form, the CDR3 reads TGTGCCAGCAGTTACACCGAGGCTTTAAACTACGAGCAGTACTTC. This encodes CASSYTEALNYEQYF.

This clonotype was picked up many times. CDR3 in DNA: TGTGCCAGCAGCTGGGAAAGGACAGGGGGCTACAATGAGCAGTTCTTC. Amino acid sequence: CASSWERTGGYNEQFF. The chain couples TRBV7-3 to TRBJ2-1; TRBD1 aligns across 10 bases. After removal of 4 bases from V and 3 bases from J, the junction contained 6 bases not matched to a gene. The germline V gene encodes CDR1 SGHTA and CDR2 FQGTGA. The CDR3 runs 16 residues.

The rearrangement links TRBV19 to TRBJ2-6, with no clear D. The germline gives CDR1 LNHDA, CDR2 SQIVND (reference sequence). The V and J ends lost 10 bases and 1 base respectively, with 11 bases between them. The CDR3 totals 14 residues. The DNA of the CDR3 is TGTGCCACCCAACGAACGTCTGGGGCCAACGTCCTGACTTTC. It yields the protein CATQRTSGANVLTF.

The chain combines TRBV5-1 with TRBJ2-7; 8 bases line up with TRBD2. Germline loops: CDR1 SGHRS, CDR2 YFSETQ. The CDR3 sequence is 16 residues long. V lost 0 bases, J lost 2 bases, and 7 bases stayed unmatched. The CDR3 coding sequence is TGCGCCAGCAGCTTGGCCGGGGGGGAGAGAACCTACGAGCAGTACTTC. Translating it yields CASSLAGGERTYEQYF.

This clonotype occurred many times. This chain's CDR3 is CASSVTGASYNEQFF. The CDR3 nucleotides are TGTGCCAGCAGCGTGACAGGGGCTTCCTACAATGAGCAGTTCTTC. This chain links TRBV9 with TRBJ2-1; 8 bases match TRBD1. Germline lookup yields CDR1 SGDLS and CDR2 YYNGEE. The CDR3 extends over 15 amino acids. Trimming at V came to 2 bases and at J to 1 base, leaving 2 bases not matched to a gene.

This clonotype was counted only a few times. The chain is built from TRBV19 and TRBJ1-4; a weak D match, TRBD1 (5 bases). The CDR3 is 17 amino acids. Germline loops: CDR1 LNHDA, CDR2 SQIVND (reference sequence). Trimming cost V 7 bases and J 1 base, with 19 bases left between them. The CDR3 DNA sequence: TGTGCCAGTAAGCAGGGAAACCCTGGGGGAACTAATGAAAAACTGTTTTTT. It yields the protein CASKQGNPGGTNEKLFF.

The chain joins TRBV19 to TRBJ2-1; possible D gene TRBD2, 6 bases. The length of the CDR3 is 14 residues. The germline CDR1 and CDR2 sequences are LNHDA and SQIVND (reference sequence). The ends were cut back, 5 bases at V and 9 bases at J, with 17 bases in the middle. The CDR3 DNA is TGTGCCAGTAGTTCCCTCTTCGGGCGGGGTGAGCAGTTCTTC. Its protein product is CASSSLFGRGEQFF.

This clonotype was picked up many times. The chain joins TRBV11-3 to TRBJ2-7; no firm D call. V was trimmed by 5 bases and J by 6 bases, leaving 11 bases between them. Per the germline V gene, CDR1 is SGHNT and CDR2 is YENEEA. The CDR3 is made up of 12 amino acids. CDR3: CASSPGEVEQYF. In nucleotides, the CDR3 is TGTGCCAGCAGCCCCGGAGAAGTCGAGCAGTACTTC. The full variable domain, with the rest looked up from reference TRBV11-3 and TRBJ2-7, is EAGVVQSPRYKIIEKKQPVAFWCNPISGHNTLYWYLQNLGQGPELLIRYENEEAVDDSQLPKDRFSAERLKGVDSTLKIQPAELGDSAVYLCASSPGEVEQYFGPGTRLTVT.

The V gene is TRBV2, the J gene TRBJ1-1; 7 bases match TRBD1. J was trimmed by 0 bases and V by 4 bases; bases with no gene match: 14. The V gene's germline CDR1 is SNHLY and CDR2 FYNNEI. The CDR3 has 18 residues. The CDR3 is CASSGGWGTANMNTEAFF. Here the CDR3 DNA reads TGTGCCAGCAGTGGAGGTTGGGGGACAGCCAACATGAACACTGAAGCTTTCTTT. The whole variable domain, filled in from reference TRBV2 and TRBJ1-1, reads EPEVTQTPSHQVTQMGQEVILRCVPISNHLYFYWYRQILGQKVEFLVSFYNNEISEKSEIFDDQFSVERPDGSNFTLKIRSTKLEDSAMYFCASSGGWGTANMNTEAFFGQGTRLTVV.

This CDR3 is CSARERGGGRPYNEQFF. For the CDR3, the DNA is TGCAGTGCTAGAGAACGGGGGGGCGGGAGGCCCTACAATGAGCAGTTCTTC. The chain recombines TRBV20-1 with TRBJ2-1; 8 bases align to TRBD2. After removal of 0 bases from V and 2 bases from J, the junction contained 9 bases not matched to a gene. This CDR3 has 17 residues. Germline CDR1 and CDR2: DFQATT and SNEGSKA (reference sequence).

The CDR3 bases are TGTGCCAGCAGTTGGGGGGGACCCTTTAATGAGCAGTTCTTC. It translates to CASSWGGPFNEQFF. V usage is TRBV6-2 or TRBV6-3 and J usage is TRBJ2-1, with TRBD2 matching 7 bases. Germline CDR1 is MNHEY and CDR2 is SVGEGT. Trimming cost V 4 bases and J 7 bases; bases outside gene matches: 7. The CDR3 runs 14 residues.

The chain employs TRBV19 and TRBJ1-1; the D gene is possibly TRBD1 (5 bases). Germline V gene lookup returns CDR1 LNHDA and CDR2 SQIVND (reference sequence). V was shortened by 7 bases and J by 11 bases, with 20 bases between the two germline ends. The CDR3 runs to 13 residues. CDR3 loop: CASIYPGGGGAFF. The CDR3 DNA reads TGTGCCAGTATCTACCCGGGGGGGGGAGGCGCTTTCTTT.

In this sample, this clonotype turned up many times. The chain combines TRBV19 with TRBJ1-5, with unresolved D. V lost 2 bases and J lost 8, with 10 bases in between. Germline V gene data show CDR1 as LNHDA and CDR2 as SQIVND (reference sequence). The CDR3 length is 13 residues. DNA for the CDR3: TGTGCCAGTAGTATATCCGGTGGGGAGCCCCAGCATTTT. Its protein is CASSISGGEPQHF.

This chain connects TRBV11-2 to TRBJ2-1; 14 bases align to TRBD2. Germline lookup yields CDR1 SGHAT and CDR2 FQNNGV. The CDR3 is 17 residues long. V lost 6 bases to trimming and J lost 8 bases; unmatched junction nucleotides: 12. Here the CDR3 DNA reads TGTGCCAGCAGTAGACTAGCGGGAGGGCCCACGAAATATGAGCAGTTCTTC. Protein: CASSRLAGGPTKYEQFF.

The chain is built from TRBV12-3 or TRBV12-4 and TRBJ1-6; the D is unclear. V lost 5 bases and J 14 bases, leaving 16 bases between the germline ends. This CDR3 is 13 amino acids long. The CDR3 here is CASSPADGDSLHF. CDR3 nucleotide sequence: TGTGCCAGCAGTCCAGCCGACGGGGATTCCCTCCACTTT.

In this sample, this clonotype turned up many times. This chain joins TRBV11-2 and TRBJ1-6, with D hard to call. The V end was cut by 1 base, the J end by 8 bases, with 9 bases between. Looked up from germline, CDR1 is SGHAT and CDR2 is FQNNGV. The CDR3 contains 14 residues. CDR3 region: CASSLGILDSPLHF. The CDR3 bases are TGTGCCAGCAGCTTAGGAATACTAGATTCACCCCTCCACTTT.

This clonotype was recorded at least ten times. V is TRBV6-1 and J is TRBJ1-1; tentative D call: TRBD1 (5 bases). The CDR3 sequence is 12 residues long. V lost 5 bases, J lost 4 bases, and 8 bases lay in between. CDR1 and CDR2 from the germline V gene are MNHNS and SASEGT. The CDR3 region has the DNA TGTGCCAGCAGTCGAGACAGCACTGAAGCTTTCTTT. Protein: CASSRDSTEAFF.

This clonotype was found many times. The chain is built from TRBV27 and TRBJ2-1; the match to TRBD2 covers 8 bases. Germline CDR1 and CDR2: MNHEY and SMNVEV (reference sequence). This CDR3 contains 15 residues. J lost 5 bases, V lost 2 bases, and 5 bases had no gene match. The CDR3 loop reads CASSLDREGNNEQFF. DNA for the CDR3: TGTGCCAGCAGTTTAGACCGGGAGGGGAACAATGAGCAGTTCTTC.

The rearrangement links TRBV7-3 to TRBJ2-1, with TRBD2 matching 7 bases. Germline assignment: CDR1 SGHTA and CDR2 FQGTGA. The trim removed 2 bases at V and 5 bases at J, leaving 6 bases unmatched. CDR3 length: 15 residues. CDR3: CASSLGYSGNNEQFF. The CDR3 DNA follows: TGTGCCAGCAGCTTAGGATACAGCGGGAACAATGAGCAGTTCTTC.

The rearrangement joins TRBV13 to TRBJ2-1; a possible D gene is TRBD2 (6 bases). V was cut by 5 bases and J by 8 bases, with 13 bases left in between. The CDR3 spans 13 residues. Germline loops: CDR1 PRHDT, CDR2 FYEKMQ (reference sequence). The CDR3 DNA reads TGTGCCAGCAGCGGAGGGACCTCGGATGAGCAGTTCTTC. Encoded protein: CASSGGTSDEQFF.